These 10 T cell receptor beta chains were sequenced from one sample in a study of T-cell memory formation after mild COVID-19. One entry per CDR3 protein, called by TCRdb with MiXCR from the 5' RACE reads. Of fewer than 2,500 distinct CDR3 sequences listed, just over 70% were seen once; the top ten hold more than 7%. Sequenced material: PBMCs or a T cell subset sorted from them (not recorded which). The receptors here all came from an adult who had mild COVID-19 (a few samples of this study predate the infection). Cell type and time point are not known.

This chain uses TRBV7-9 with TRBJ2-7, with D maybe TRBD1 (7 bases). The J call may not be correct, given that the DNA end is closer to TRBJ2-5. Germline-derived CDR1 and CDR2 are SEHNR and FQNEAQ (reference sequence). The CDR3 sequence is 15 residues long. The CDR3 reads CASSLPQGGQETQYF. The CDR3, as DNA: TGTGCCAGCAGCTTACCGCAGGGGGGACAAGAGACCCAGTACTTC.

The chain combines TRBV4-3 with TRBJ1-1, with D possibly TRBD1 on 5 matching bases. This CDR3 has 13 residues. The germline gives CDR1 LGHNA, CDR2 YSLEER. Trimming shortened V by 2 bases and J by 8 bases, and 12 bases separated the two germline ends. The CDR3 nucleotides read TGCGCCAGCAGCCAACCCGGGGGTGCCGAAGCTTTCTTT. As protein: CASSQPGGAEAFF.

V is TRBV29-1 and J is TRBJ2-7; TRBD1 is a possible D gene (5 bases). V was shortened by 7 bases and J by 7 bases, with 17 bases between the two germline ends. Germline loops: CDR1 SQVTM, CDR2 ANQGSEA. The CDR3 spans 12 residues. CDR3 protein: CSGGYGLLEQYF. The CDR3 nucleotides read TGCAGCGGGGGCTATGGCCTCTTGGAGCAGTACTTC.

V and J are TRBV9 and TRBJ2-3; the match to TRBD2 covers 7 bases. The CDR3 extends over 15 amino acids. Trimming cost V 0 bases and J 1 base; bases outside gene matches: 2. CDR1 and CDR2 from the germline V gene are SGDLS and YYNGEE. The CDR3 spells CASSVVTSGTDTQYF. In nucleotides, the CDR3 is TGTGCCAGCAGCGTAGTTACTAGCGGCACAGATACGCAGTATTTT.

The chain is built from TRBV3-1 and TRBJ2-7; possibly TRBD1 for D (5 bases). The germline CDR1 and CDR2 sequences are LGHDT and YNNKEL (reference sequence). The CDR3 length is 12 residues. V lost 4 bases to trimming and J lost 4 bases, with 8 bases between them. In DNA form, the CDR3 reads TGTGCCAGCAGCCTGACAGATTACGAGCAGTACTTC. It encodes CASSLTDYEQYF.

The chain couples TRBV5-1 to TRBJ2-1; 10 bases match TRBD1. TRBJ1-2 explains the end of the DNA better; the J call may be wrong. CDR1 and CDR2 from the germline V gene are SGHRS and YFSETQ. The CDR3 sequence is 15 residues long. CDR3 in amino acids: CASSVGQGTDYGYTF. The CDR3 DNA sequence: TGCGCCAGCAGCGTGGGACAGGGGACAGACTATGGCTACACCTTC.

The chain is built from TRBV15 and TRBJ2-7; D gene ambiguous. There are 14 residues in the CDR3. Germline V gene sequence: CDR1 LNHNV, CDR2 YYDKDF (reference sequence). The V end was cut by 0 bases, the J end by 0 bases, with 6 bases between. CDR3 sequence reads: CATSRDTGSYEQYF. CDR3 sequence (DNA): TGTGCCACCAGCAGAGACACCGGCTCCTACGAGCAGTACTTC.

In DNA form, the CDR3 reads TGCAGCGTTGAGCCCAGATATGAAGGGGTCCCCACAGATACGCAGTATTTT. This codes for CSVEPRYEGVPTDTQYF. The V call is TRBV29-1, the J call TRBJ2-3, with a weak D call TRBD1 (5 bases). The CDR3 covers 17 residues. Trimming pared 3 bases from V and 2 bases from J, leaving 21 bases between. Germline CDR1 and CDR2: SQVTM and ANQGSEA.

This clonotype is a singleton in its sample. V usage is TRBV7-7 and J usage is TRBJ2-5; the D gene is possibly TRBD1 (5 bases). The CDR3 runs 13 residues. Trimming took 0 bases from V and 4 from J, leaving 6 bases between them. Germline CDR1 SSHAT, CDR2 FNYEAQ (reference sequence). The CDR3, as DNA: TGTGCCAGCAGCTTAGCAGGGGCAGAGACCCAGTACTTC. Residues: CASSLAGAETQYF.

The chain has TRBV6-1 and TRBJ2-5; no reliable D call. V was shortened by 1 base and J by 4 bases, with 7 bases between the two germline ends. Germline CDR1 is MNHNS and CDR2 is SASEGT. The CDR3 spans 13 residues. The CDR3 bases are TGTGCCAGCAGTGAAGGTGTTGTAGAGACCCAGTACTTC. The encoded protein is CASSEGVVETQYF.